This T cell receptor beta chain was documented in a study of T cell responses to AZD1222 COVID-19 vaccine. The repertoire was sequenced with immunoSEQ multiplex PCR; TCRdb's copy has only in-frame clones and lacks some. The table records about 100,000 clones, around nine tenths of them present only once. For this clone: Its antigen is still unknown.

Study outcomes and limitations: Sampled repertoires all dated from after the peak T cell response.

The CDR3 sequence is 15 residues long. J lost 4 bases, V lost 4 bases, and 5 bases had no gene match. The germline V gene has CDR1 SGHRS and CDR2 YFSETQ. The material sequenced was peripheral blood, taken 28 days after the second AZD1222 dose. This clonotype was sampled from an adult who received the AZD1222 COVID-19 vaccine. The chain is built from TRBV5-1 and TRBJ2-1, with 10 bases that match TRBD1. The CDR3 is CASSPPGQGYNEQFF. The CDR3 region has the DNA TGCGCCAGCAGCCCGCCGGGACAGGGGTACAATGAGCAGTTCTTC.